This TCR beta chain was identified in a study of T-cell reconstitution after alpha-beta-depleted transplantation in children. Broader study findings: A year post-transplant, T-cell counts and diversity derived mostly from newly produced T cells. Expanded graft clones numbering several hundred reportedly gave rise to alpha-beta T cells about two months after transplant.

The germline V and J ends were trimmed by 6 bases and 5 bases, with 13 bases remaining between them. CDR3 size: 13 residues. The authors prepared the TCRbeta library with unique molecular identifiers. One entry per CDR3 protein results from TCRdb running MiXCR on the PCR reads. The repertoire has 700,000 or so distinct CDR3 sequences, less than 15% of them found once; the top ten carry 0.65% to 0.9%. Comments on this clonotype: Its cognate antigen is unknown.

The chain is built from TRBV12-3 or TRBV12-4 and TRBJ1-2; D is perhaps TRBD1 (6 bases). Here the sequenced sample was PBMCs, taken before TCRalphabeta/CD19-depleted stem cell transplant. The sequence came from a girl aged 2 to 10 with congenital amegakaryocytic thrombocytopenia, due to receive a stem cell transplant. The CDR3 nucleotides read TGTGCCAGCAGAAGGACAGCGGAATATGGCTACACCTTC. Encoded protein: CASRRTAEYGYTF.